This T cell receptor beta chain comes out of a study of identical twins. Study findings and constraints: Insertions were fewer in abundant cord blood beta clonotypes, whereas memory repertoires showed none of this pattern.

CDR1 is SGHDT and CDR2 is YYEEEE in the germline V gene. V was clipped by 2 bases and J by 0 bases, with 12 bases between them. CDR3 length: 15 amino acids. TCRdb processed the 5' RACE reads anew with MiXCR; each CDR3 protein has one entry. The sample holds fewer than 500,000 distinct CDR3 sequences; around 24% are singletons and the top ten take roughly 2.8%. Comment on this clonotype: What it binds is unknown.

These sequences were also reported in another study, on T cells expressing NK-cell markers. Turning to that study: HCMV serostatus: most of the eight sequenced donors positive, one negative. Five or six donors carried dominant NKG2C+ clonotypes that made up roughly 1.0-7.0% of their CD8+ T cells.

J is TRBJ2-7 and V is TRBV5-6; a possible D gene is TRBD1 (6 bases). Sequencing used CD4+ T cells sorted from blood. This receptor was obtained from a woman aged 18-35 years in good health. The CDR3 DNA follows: TGTGCCAGCAGCTTCGGGACATCAAGCTCCTACGAGCAGTACTTC. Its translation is CASSFGTSSSYEQYF.